Below, 2 T cell receptor beta chains from the same sample are listed, as sequenced in a study of cytomegalovirus exposure and HLA in healthy donors. The PCR contained 60 Vbeta and 13 Jbeta primers. Using immunoSEQ multiplex PCR, the repertoire was profiled, and TCRdb retains in-frame clones only, with some absent. The table lists some 210,000 clones, around 81% of them singletons, with around 9.6% in the top ten. Sequenced: PBMCs. All receptors come from a woman aged 45 to 65 in good health and CMV-seropositive.

The V call is TRBV5-1, the J call TRBJ1-1, with D tentatively TRBD1 (6 bases). Per the germline V gene, CDR1 is SGHRS and CDR2 is YFSETQ. With 0 bases removed from V and 5 bases from J, the gap between germline ends came to 14 bases. This CDR3 is built from 15 residues. The DNA of the CDR3 is TGCGCCAGCAGCTTGGTGGGGGGGCGGAGTACTGAAGCTTTCTTT. Its translation is CASSLVGGRSTEAFF.

V gene TRBV5-6 combines with J gene TRBJ1-2, with 7 bases that match TRBD1. CDR1 and CDR2 (germline): SGHDT, YYEEEE. Germline trimming cut 0 bases from V and 2 bases from J; bases unmatched to any gene: 4. The CDR3 length is 15 residues. CDR3 sequence (DNA): TGTGCCAGCAGCTTGGCCGGGACAGCCAACTATGGCTACACCTTC. Its protein product is CASSLAGTANYGYTF.